A selection of T cell receptor beta chains follows, all from one sample in a study of human T cells and chemical hapten exposure. TCRdb independently ran MiXCR on the RACE reads; one entry per CDR3 protein. The table shows about 340,000 distinct CDR3 sequences, with 6% to 8.5% occurring only once. The sequencing used whole blood, collected in connection with sensitization to the hapten diphenylcyclopropenone (DPC). These receptor sequences come from a young woman with alopecia areata. Some clones in this sample may be carry-over from other donors' samples. The CDR3 runs from the conserved cysteine through the conserved F or W. Fields, in order: V gene, J gene, D gene, CDR3 length, CDR3 protein. The D gene is left open where the match is weak.

v_call: TRBV10-3
j_call: TRBJ2-5
d_call: TRBD2
cdr3_length: 14
cdr3_aa: CATATSGVAKTQYF

v_call: TRBV4-2
j_call: TRBJ2-7
d_call: TRBD2
cdr3_length: 16
cdr3_aa: CASSRYGLAGVGEQYF

v_call: TRBV28
j_call: TRBJ2-7
d_call: TRBD1
cdr3_length: 14
cdr3_aa: CASSSGQELYEQYF

v_call: TRBV20-1
j_call: TRBJ2-3
d_call: TRBD2
cdr3_length: 12
cdr3_aa: CSLAGVADTQYF

v_call: TRBV7-8
j_call: TRBJ2-1
d_call: TRBD2
cdr3_length: 13
cdr3_aa: CASSLRASGGWFF

v_call: TRBV11-2
j_call: TRBJ1-5
d_call: NA
cdr3_length: 15
cdr3_aa: CASSSDTAGNQPQHF

v_call: TRBV6-1
j_call: TRBJ2-3
d_call: NA
cdr3_length: 15
cdr3_aa: CASSEYSLSTDTQYF

v_call: TRBV27
j_call: TRBJ1-1
d_call: TRBD1
cdr3_length: 16
cdr3_aa: CASSPMTGHTNTEAFF

v_call: TRBV3-1
j_call: TRBJ2-2
d_call: NA
cdr3_length: 12
cdr3_aa: CASSQGFGELFF

v_call: TRBV20-1
j_call: TRBJ1-2
d_call: NA
cdr3_length: 12
cdr3_aa: CSARSAGFIYTF

v_call: TRBV10-3
j_call: TRBJ1-2
d_call: NA
cdr3_length: 12
cdr3_aa: CAISERGDGYTF

v_call: TRBV20-1
j_call: TRBJ2-7
d_call: TRBD1
cdr3_length: 14
cdr3_aa: CSAARDSYPYEQYF

v_call: TRBV29-1
j_call: TRBJ2-5
d_call: TRBD1
cdr3_length: 15
cdr3_aa: CSVDQNRGPQETQYF

v_call: TRBV4-3
j_call: TRBJ2-5
d_call: NA
cdr3_length: 13
cdr3_aa: CASSPVRRETQYF

v_call: TRBV6-2/TRBV6-3
j_call: TRBJ1-2
d_call: NA
cdr3_length: 14
cdr3_aa: CASSYEENLYGYTF

v_call: TRBV11-3
j_call: TRBJ2-3
d_call: NA
cdr3_length: 16
cdr3_aa: CASSSGDSFGTDTQYF

v_call: TRBV15
j_call: TRBJ2-3
d_call: NA
cdr3_length: 15
cdr3_aa: CATSREARGADTQYF

v_call: TRBV27
j_call: TRBJ1-2
d_call: TRBD1
cdr3_length: 17
cdr3_aa: CASRRDRGSNFNYGYTF

v_call: TRBV20-1
j_call: TRBJ1-6
d_call: NA
cdr3_length: 14
cdr3_aa: CSARGSFPHSPLHF

v_call: TRBV18
j_call: TRBJ1-2
d_call: TRBD1
cdr3_length: 13
cdr3_aa: CASHDRGDYGYTF

v_call: TRBV5-1
j_call: TRBJ2-1
d_call: TRBD2
cdr3_length: 14
cdr3_aa: CASSLAGGPYEQFF

v_call: TRBV6-5
j_call: TRBJ2-7
d_call: TRBD1
cdr3_length: 14
cdr3_aa: CASSTGTGKYEQYF

v_call: TRBV27
j_call: TRBJ1-2
d_call: TRBD1
cdr3_length: 14
cdr3_aa: CASSLNRGIYGYTF

v_call: TRBV3-1
j_call: TRBJ2-7
d_call: NA
cdr3_length: 12
cdr3_aa: CASSPPRGEQYF

v_call: TRBV12-3/TRBV12-4
j_call: TRBJ2-1
d_call: TRBD1
cdr3_length: 16
cdr3_aa: CASRSRPGQEYNEQFF

v_call: TRBV2
j_call: TRBJ1-1
d_call: NA
cdr3_length: 11
cdr3_aa: CASSEAGDAFF

v_call: TRBV4-3
j_call: TRBJ2-7
d_call: NA
cdr3_length: 13
cdr3_aa: CASSQEGPYEQYF

v_call: TRBV4-3
j_call: TRBJ1-4
d_call: NA
cdr3_length: 14
cdr3_aa: CASSQEAGQEKLFF

v_call: TRBV4-3
j_call: TRBJ1-1
d_call: NA
cdr3_length: 15
cdr3_aa: CASSHEATKNTEAFF

v_call: TRBV7-3
j_call: TRBJ2-2
d_call: NA
cdr3_length: 14
cdr3_aa: CASSLSRVAGELFF

v_call: TRBV2
j_call: TRBJ1-2
d_call: TRBD1
cdr3_length: 17
cdr3_aa: CASSQQLGQGAYYGYTF

v_call: TRBV28
j_call: TRBJ2-7
d_call: NA
cdr3_length: 16
cdr3_aa: CASIPYGGQMMGEQYF

v_call: TRBV9
j_call: TRBJ1-3
d_call: NA
cdr3_length: 17
cdr3_aa: CASSPREGGMSGNTIYF

v_call: TRBV6-2/TRBV6-3
j_call: TRBJ2-1
d_call: TRBD2
cdr3_length: 16
cdr3_aa: CASSPLAGGSYNEQFF

v_call: TRBV27
j_call: TRBJ2-3
d_call: TRBD2
cdr3_length: 16
cdr3_aa: CASSPRLAVDTDTQYF

v_call: TRBV7-3
j_call: TRBJ1-1
d_call: TRBD1
cdr3_length: 17
cdr3_aa: CASSLRQGAKMNTEAFF

v_call: TRBV27
j_call: TRBJ2-4
d_call: NA
cdr3_length: 14
cdr3_aa: CASSSFLAKNIQYF

v_call: TRBV14
j_call: TRBJ1-1
d_call: NA
cdr3_length: 15
cdr3_aa: CASSVRGGAGTEAFF

v_call: TRBV5-1
j_call: TRBJ2-3
d_call: TRBD2
cdr3_length: 16
cdr3_aa: CASSEGTSLSTDTQYF

v_call: TRBV5-1
j_call: TRBJ1-2
d_call: NA
cdr3_length: 15
cdr3_aa: CASSFFQGGNYGYTF

v_call: TRBV7-3
j_call: TRBJ2-1
d_call: NA
cdr3_length: 14
cdr3_aa: CASSLTKGVNEQFF

v_call: TRBV4-1
j_call: TRBJ1-1
d_call: NA
cdr3_length: 13
cdr3_aa: CASHNTLGAEAFF

v_call: TRBV4-3
j_call: TRBJ2-5
d_call: NA
cdr3_length: 14
cdr3_aa: CASSQDNSGETQYF

v_call: TRBV20-1
j_call: TRBJ1-4
d_call: TRBD1
cdr3_length: 17
cdr3_aa: CSARGQGALSTNEKLFF

v_call: TRBV12-3/TRBV12-4
j_call: TRBJ1-3
d_call: NA
cdr3_length: 14
cdr3_aa: CASSKQGGRNTIYF

v_call: TRBV4-1
j_call: TRBJ2-2
d_call: NA
cdr3_length: 14
cdr3_aa: CASSLVAVPGELFF

v_call: TRBV6-2/TRBV6-3
j_call: TRBJ1-5
d_call: NA
cdr3_length: 13
cdr3_aa: CASSYTSNQPQHF